This T cell receptor (beta chain) was profiled in a study of fetal regulatory T cell absence and autoimmunity. Method: immunoSEQ multiplex PCR; TCRdb's copy keeps in-frame clones and lacks some. The sample shows 95,000 or so clones, about 78% of them seen only once. V was shortened by 3 bases and J by 3 bases, with 21 bases between the two germline ends. The CDR3 length is 17 residues. The germline V gene has CDR1 SEHNR and CDR2 FQNEAQ (reference sequence). Sequencing was carried out using pancreas tissue. The rearrangement joins TRBV7-9 to TRBJ2-7; TRBD1 might be the D (6 bases). The sequence was collected from a male donor with IPEX syndrome. The DNA of the CDR3 is TGTGCCAGCAGCTTGAGTACCCCGGGGCAGGGGATCTACGAGCAGTACTTC. As protein: CASSLSTPGQGIYEQYF.